This T cell receptor (beta chain) appears in the sequencing data of a study of PD-L1 blockade in urothelial cancer. About the study: It was at 3 weeks (second dose) and 6 weeks after treatment start that blood was analyzed.

Repertoires were generated with immunoSEQ multiplex PCR, while TCRdb's copy carries only in-frame clones and drops some. The sample lists 71,000 or so clones, about 88% occurring once. Germline CDR1 and CDR2: MDHEN and SYDVKM. The CDR3 totals 16 residues. Trimming removed 2 bases from V and 2 bases from J, with 16 bases in between. Points on this clone: The target antigen is unknown.

Study-level points and caveats: Those with durable benefit had larger increases in tumor-associated blood clones at 3 weeks.

The V and J genes are TRBV28 and TRBJ2-7; unclear D gene. The sequencing used PBMCs, collected around atezolizumab (anti-PD-L1) treatment. This TCR came from a man between 60 and 75 years old with urothelial cancer. The CDR3 bases are TGTGCCAGCAGTTTAAAATTCGGCAGGTCAACCTACGAGCAGTACTTC. Translated, it gives CASSLKFGRSTYEQYF.